The clone carrying this TCR beta chain was seen a few times. These data originate in a study of blood T cell repertoires in COVID-19. Profiled with immunoSEQ multiplex PCR; TCRdb holds only in-frame clones, not every one. The table shows a few hundred thousand clones, with more than 70% occurring only once. The clonotype was recovered from a woman younger than 45 with COVID-19, enrolled during active disease. Sequences were obtained from peripheral blood.

CDR3 protein: CAISENGNYGYTF. CDR3 DNA: TGTGCCATCAGTGAAAACGGTAACTATGGCTACACCTTC. J is TRBJ1-2 and V is TRBV10-3; D is ambiguous. CDR3 length equals 13 residues. The germline gives CDR1 ENHRY, CDR2 SYGVKD. V lost 3 bases to trimming and J lost 1 base, with 6 bases between them.